The 16 T cell receptor beta chains reported below all come from one sample, sequenced in a study of radiation and T cells in renal cell carcinoma. Profiled with immunoSEQ multiplex PCR; TCRdb holds only in-frame clones, not every one. The sample has around 80,000 clones; roughly 80% are singletons. As for time point: blood 2 weeks post-SBRT. Noted treatment: 15 Gy SBRT to primary tumor, nephrectomy 4 weeks later. The specimen comprised blood, sampled from a patient whose treatment included radiotherapy and nephrectomy. Every receptor here comes from a man aged 55 to 70 with renal cell carcinoma.

The V call is TRBV27, the J call TRBJ2-5; 7 bases fit TRBD1. This CDR3 has 15 residues. Germline loops: CDR1 MNHEY, CDR2 SMNVEV (reference sequence). Unmatched junction bases numbered 10, after V lost 5 bases and J lost 4 bases. CDR3 residues: CASSRTPRGPETQYF. The CDR3 DNA sequence: TGTGCCAGCAGTCGTACCCCGAGGGGGCCAGAGACCCAGTACTTC.

This chain joins TRBV9 and TRBJ2-3, with D perhaps assigned TRBD1 or TRBD2 (5 bases each). Per the germline V gene, CDR1 is SGDLS and CDR2 is YYNGEE. Trimming shortened V by 6 bases and J by 5 bases, and 19 bases separated the two germline ends. There are 15 residues in the CDR3. CDR3 amino acids: CASTDRSGPGDTQYF. CDR3 coding DNA: TGTGCCAGCACGGACCGTTCGGGGCCTGGAGATACGCAGTATTTT.

J is TRBJ1-2 and V is TRBV27, with a tentative D call TRBD1 (5 bases). CDR3 length equals 13 residues. The germline gives CDR1 MNHEY, CDR2 SMNVEV (reference sequence). V lost 6 bases and J lost 4, with 12 bases in between. The CDR3 reads CASRIPGGYGYTF. DNA for the CDR3: TGTGCCAGCAGAATCCCCGGGGGCTATGGCTACACCTTC.

The rearrangement uses TRBV4-1 and TRBJ2-2, with D possibly TRBD2 on 5 matching bases. Trimming left V 2 bases short and J 0 bases short, with 13 bases between. The CDR3 consists of 17 residues. Germline V gene data show CDR1 as MGHRA and CDR2 as YSYEKL. CDR3 region: CASSQPAQRTNTGELFF. The CDR3 DNA sequence: TGCGCCAGCAGCCAACCGGCCCAGCGGACGAACACCGGGGAGCTGTTTTTT.

In DNA, the CDR3 is TGTGCCAGTAGTCCCTCGCCGGGACAGGGGGCCTATGGCTACACCTTC. It codes for CASSPSPGQGAYGYTF. V gene TRBV19 combines with J gene TRBJ1-2; the match to TRBD1 covers 12 bases. Germline lookup yields CDR1 LNHDA and CDR2 SQIVND (reference sequence). The V gene end was trimmed by 5 bases and the J gene end by 4 bases; junction bases not matched to a gene: 8. This CDR3 has 16 amino acids.

This chain uses TRBV19 with TRBJ1-5; D might be TRBD1 (6 bases). The CDR3 runs 13 residues. The germline V gene has CDR1 LNHDA and CDR2 SQIVND (reference sequence). Trimming cost V 7 bases and J 1 base, with 8 bases left between them. The CDR3 DNA is TGTGCCAGTACCACAGGGAGCAATCAGCCCCAGCATTTT. This codes for CASTTGSNQPQHF.

The chain carries TRBV4-1 and TRBJ2-2; no clear D. Trimming shortened V by 0 bases and J by 6 bases, and 17 bases separated the two germline ends. There are 17 residues in the CDR3. Germline V lookup: CDR1 MGHRA, CDR2 YSYEKL. The chain's CDR3 is CASSQDHLLGMAGELFF. CDR3 sequence (DNA): TGCGCCAGCAGCCAAGATCATCTGCTCGGAATGGCCGGGGAGCTGTTTTTT.

V and J are TRBV27 and TRBJ1-2; 7 nucleotides line up with TRBD1. The CDR3 totals 14 residues. Per the germline V gene, CDR1 is MNHEY and CDR2 is SMNVEV (reference sequence). V was pared by 3 bases and J by 8 bases, with 9 bases of the junction left unmatched. CDR3 loop: CASSFRGALGGYTF. CDR3 nucleotide sequence: TGTGCCAGCAGTTTCAGGGGGGCTCTTGGGGGCTACACCTTC.

The chain employs TRBV7-2 and TRBJ2-2; D might be TRBD1 (5 bases). CDR1 is SGHTA and CDR2 is FQGNSA in the germline V gene. Between the trimmed V and J ends, which lost 8 bases and 7 bases, there was a span of 11 bases. The CDR3 covers 12 residues. The CDR3 reads CASQRRGGELFF. CDR3 in DNA: TGTGCCAGCCAACGTAGGGGCGGGGAGCTGTTTTTT.

V is TRBV27 and J is TRBJ2-3; 7 bases align to TRBD2. V trimming: 5 bases; J trimming: 4 bases; junction bases outside the gene matches: 6. This CDR3 comprises 14 residues. Germline CDR1 MNHEY, CDR2 SMNVEV (reference sequence). CDR3 sequence (DNA): TGTGCCAGCAGTCGAGGACTAGTTTCAGATACGCAGTATTTT. The encoded protein is CASSRGLVSDTQYF.

This clone was detected only a few times. This sequence joins TRBV6-6 and TRBJ2-7; D gene uncertain. Deletions cut 6 bases from V and 0 bases from J, with 6 bases between. The CDR3 totals 12 residues. Germline values: CDR1 MNHNY, CDR2 SVGAGI (reference sequence). The CDR3 here is CASSQSSYEQYF. As DNA, the CDR3 is TGTGCCAGCAGCCAAAGCTCCTACGAGCAGTACTTC.

This chain connects TRBV7-2 to TRBJ1-1, with D perhaps TRBD1 (6 bases). CDR1 is SGHTA, CDR2 FQGNSA, per germline. The CDR3 consists of 16 residues. Trimming took off 5 bases at V and 3 bases at J, with 19 bases between the two ends. The CDR3 coding sequence is TGTGCCAGCAGCAGCACAGCAGGGCAGGGGTACACTGAAGCTTTCTTT. Translating gives CASSSTAGQGYTEAFF.

The chain joins TRBV11-3 to TRBJ1-4, with a tentative D call TRBD1 (6 bases). This CDR3 contains 18 residues. Trimming cost V 4 bases and J 4 bases, with 22 bases left between them. The V gene's germline CDR1 is SGHNT and CDR2 YENEEA. The chain's CDR3 is CASSSRAHRQEDNEKLFF. For the CDR3, the DNA is TGTGCCAGCAGCTCGAGAGCACACCGACAGGAAGATAATGAAAAACTGTTTTTT.

This chain connects TRBV6-6 to TRBJ2-2, with 10 bases identical to TRBD1. Germline V CDR1 and CDR2: MNHNY, SVGAGI (reference sequence). V lost 0 bases to trimming and J lost 6 bases; unmatched junction nucleotides: 4. The CDR3 extends over 16 amino acids. The CDR3 region has the DNA TGTGCCAGCAGTTACTCTCGGGACAGGGGTCCCGGGGAGCTGTTTTTT. Protein sequence: CASSYSRDRGPGELFF.

The chain uses TRBV14 and TRBJ1-4; D ambiguous. V was trimmed by 2 bases and J by 8 bases, leaving 18 bases between them. The CDR3 loop spans 16 amino acids. Germline values: CDR1 SGHDN, CDR2 FVKESK. The CDR3 region has the DNA TGTGCCAGCAGCCAAACGCGTTTCAGTCTTCGGGAAAAACTGTTTTTT. Protein product: CASSQTRFSLREKLFF.

The rearrangement uses TRBV19 and TRBJ1-4, with D possibly being TRBD1 (6 bases). Trimming took off 5 bases at V and 7 bases at J, with 20 bases between the two ends. CDR1 LNHDA and CDR2 SQIVND come from the germline V gene (reference sequence). The CDR3 consists of 16 residues. The CDR3 DNA reads as TGTGCCAGTAGTGGGGCCCAACAGGGCGTGAGTGAAAAACTGTTTTTT. This encodes CASSGAQQGVSEKLFF. The variable domain in full, with the rest retrieved from reference TRBV19 and TRBJ1-4, is DGGITQSPKYLFRKEGQNVTLSCEQNLNHDAMYWYRQDPGQGLRLIYYSQIVNDFQKGDIAEGYSVSREKKESFPLTVTSAQKNPTAFYLCASSGAQQGVSEKLFFGSGTQLSVL.